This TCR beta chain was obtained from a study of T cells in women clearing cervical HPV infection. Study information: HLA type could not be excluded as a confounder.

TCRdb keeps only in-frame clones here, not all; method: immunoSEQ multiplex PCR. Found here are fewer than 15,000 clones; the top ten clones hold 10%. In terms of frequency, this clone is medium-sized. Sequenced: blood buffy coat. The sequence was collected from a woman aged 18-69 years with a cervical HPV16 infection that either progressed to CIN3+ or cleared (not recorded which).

CDR3 protein: CASSLTVRGSPLHF. Partial CDR3 DNA: TGTGCCAGCAGCTTAACAGTGAGGGGTTCACCC. The V call is TRBV7-2, the J call TRBJ1-6; TRBD1 is a possible D gene (5 bases). The CDR3 end is not reached by the read, which stops 3 residues before it; the germline J gene fills it in. Looked up from germline, CDR1 is SGHTA and CDR2 is FQGNSA. The V end was cut by 2 bases, the J end by 9 bases, with 11 bases between. The CDR3 consists of 14 residues.